This T cell receptor (beta chain) was sequenced for a study of blood T cell repertoires in COVID-19. The overall study: From the United States, Italy and Spain came samples of acute and convalescent COVID-19. Sample material is recorded as cDNA or gDNA derived from T cells, B-cell-depleted T cells, or PBMCs.

Seattle's cohort entered during active infection and was followed longitudinally. Germline V gene lookup returns CDR1 SGHTA and CDR2 FQGNSA. The CDR3 contains 16 residues. Trimming stripped 1 base from V and 0 bases from J, with 10 bases between. Original processing notes: Researchers report that nucleated cell counts were estimated from reference gene primer amplification. Assay used: immunoSEQ multiplex PCR; TCRdb lists only in-frame clones, some missing. From that table come the V and J calls and clone size; the DNA was used to work out D and trimming. The sample records some 68,000 clones, about nine tenths being singletons.

The clonotype originates from a man aged 50 to 60 with COVID-19, enrolled during active disease. V is TRBV7-2 and J is TRBJ1-5, with D possibly being TRBD1 (5 bases). Sequenced sample: peripheral blood. CDR3 nucleotides: TGTGCCAGCAGCTTAGTAGGAGGGGTTAGCAATCAGCCCCAGCATTTT. It translates to CASSLVGGVSNQPQHF.